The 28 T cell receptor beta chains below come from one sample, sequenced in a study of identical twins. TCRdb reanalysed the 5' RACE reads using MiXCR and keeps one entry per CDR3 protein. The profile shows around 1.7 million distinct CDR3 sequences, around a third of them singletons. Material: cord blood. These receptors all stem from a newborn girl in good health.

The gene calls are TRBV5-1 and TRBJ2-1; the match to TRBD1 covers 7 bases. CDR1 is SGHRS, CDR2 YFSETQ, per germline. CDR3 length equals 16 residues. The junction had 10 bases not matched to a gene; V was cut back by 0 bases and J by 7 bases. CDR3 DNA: TGCGCCAGCAGCTTGGGGGCAAAACAACAGGGGAATGAGCAGTTCTTC. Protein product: CASSLGAKQQGNEQFF. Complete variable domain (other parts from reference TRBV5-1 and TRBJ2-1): KAGVTQTPRYLIKTRGQQVTLSCSPISGHRSVSWYQQTPGQGLQFLFEYFSETQRNKGNFPGRFSGRQFSNSRSEMNVSTLELGDSALYLCASSLGAKQQGNEQFFGPGTRLTVL.

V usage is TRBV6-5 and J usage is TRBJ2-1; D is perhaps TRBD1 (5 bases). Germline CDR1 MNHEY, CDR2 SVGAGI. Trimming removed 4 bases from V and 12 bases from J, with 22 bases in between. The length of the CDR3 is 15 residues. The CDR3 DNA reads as TGTGCCAGCAGTTTAGGGGTGGATCTACGTTTGGGGCAGTTCTTC. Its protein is CASSLGVDLRLGQFF.

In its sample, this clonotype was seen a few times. CDR3 loop: CASSQVRSGPRELFF. The CDR3 nucleotides read TGTGCCAGCAGCCAAGTCAGATCGGGACCCCGGGAGCTGTTTTTT. V and J are TRBV3-1 and TRBJ2-2; D possibly uses TRBD1 or TRBD2 (5 bases each). Germline V lookup: CDR1 LGHDT, CDR2 YNNKEL (reference sequence). Trimming pared 1 base from V and 9 bases from J, leaving 15 bases between. CDR3 size: 15 residues.

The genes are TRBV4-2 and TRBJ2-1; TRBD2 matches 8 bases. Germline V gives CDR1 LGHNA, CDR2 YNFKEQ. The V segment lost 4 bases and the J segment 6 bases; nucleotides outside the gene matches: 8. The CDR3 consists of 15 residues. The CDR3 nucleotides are TGTGCCAGCAGCCGCTCCGGGACTAGGAGCAATGAGCAGTTCTTC. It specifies CASSRSGTRSNEQFF.

CDR3 nucleotides: TGTGCCAGCCACAATTCGGAACCTAATTCACCCCTCCACTTT. Translated, it gives CASHNSEPNSPLHF. The chain couples TRBV27 to TRBJ1-6, with unresolved D. CDR3 size: 14 residues. CDR1 is MNHEY and CDR2 is SMNVEV in the germline V gene (reference sequence). Trimming took off 8 bases at V and 6 bases at J, with 14 bases between the two ends.

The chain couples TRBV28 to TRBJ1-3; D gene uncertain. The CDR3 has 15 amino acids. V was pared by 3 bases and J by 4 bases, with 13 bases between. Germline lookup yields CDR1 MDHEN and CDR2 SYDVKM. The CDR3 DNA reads TGTGCCAGCAGTTTTTCCAGGACGCACGGAAACACCATATATTTT. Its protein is CASSFSRTHGNTIYF.

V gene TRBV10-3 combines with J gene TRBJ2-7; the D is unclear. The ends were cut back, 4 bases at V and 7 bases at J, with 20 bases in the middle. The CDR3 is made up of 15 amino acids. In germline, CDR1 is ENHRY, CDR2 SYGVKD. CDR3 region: CAISVRGATYNEQYF. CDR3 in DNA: TGTGCCATCAGTGTCCGCGGCGCGACCTACAATGAGCAGTACTTC.

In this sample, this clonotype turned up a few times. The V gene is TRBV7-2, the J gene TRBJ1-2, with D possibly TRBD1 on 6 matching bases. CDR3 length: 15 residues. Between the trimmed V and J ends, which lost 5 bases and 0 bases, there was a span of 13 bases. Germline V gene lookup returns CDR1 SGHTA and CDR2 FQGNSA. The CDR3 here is CASSLDSVANYGYTF. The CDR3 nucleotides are TGTGCCAGCAGCCTGGACAGCGTAGCTAACTATGGCTACACCTTC.

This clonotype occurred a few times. In DNA form, the CDR3 reads TGCAGTGCTACGCGGGAGTGGAAAGATACGCAGTATTTT. Encoded protein: CSATREWKDTQYF. The rearrangement uses TRBV20-1 and TRBJ2-3, with TRBD2 identical over 7 bases. The CDR3 runs 13 residues. V lost 4 bases, J lost 5 bases, and 6 bases stayed unmatched. CDR1 and CDR2 (germline): DFQATT, SNEGSKA (reference sequence).

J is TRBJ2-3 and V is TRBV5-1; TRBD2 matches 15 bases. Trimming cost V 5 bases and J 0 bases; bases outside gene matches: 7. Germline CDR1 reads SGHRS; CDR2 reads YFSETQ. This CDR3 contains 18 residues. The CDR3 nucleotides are TGCGCCAGCAGTGGACTAGCGGGGGGGAACCCTAGCACAGATACGCAGTATTTT. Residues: CASSGLAGGNPSTDTQYF.

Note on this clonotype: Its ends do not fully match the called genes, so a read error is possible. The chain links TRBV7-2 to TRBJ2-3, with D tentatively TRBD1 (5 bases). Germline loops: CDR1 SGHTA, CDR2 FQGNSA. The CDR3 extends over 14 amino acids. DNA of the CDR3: TGTGCCAGCAGCCAATTAGGGCCCACAGGTACGCAGTATTTT. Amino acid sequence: CASSQLGPTGTQYF.

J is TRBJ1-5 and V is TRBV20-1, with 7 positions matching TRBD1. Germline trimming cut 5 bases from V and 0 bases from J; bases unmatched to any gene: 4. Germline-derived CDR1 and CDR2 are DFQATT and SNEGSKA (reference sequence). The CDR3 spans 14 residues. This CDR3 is CSALTGFSNQPQHF. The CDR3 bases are TGCAGTGCTCTGACAGGGTTTAGCAATCAGCCCCAGCATTTT.

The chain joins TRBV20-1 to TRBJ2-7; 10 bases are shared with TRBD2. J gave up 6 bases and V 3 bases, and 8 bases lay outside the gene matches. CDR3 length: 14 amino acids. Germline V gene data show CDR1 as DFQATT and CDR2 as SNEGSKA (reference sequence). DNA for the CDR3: TGCAGTGCTAGCGGGCTAGCGGGAGATCGCGAGCAGTACTTC. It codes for CSASGLAGDREQYF.

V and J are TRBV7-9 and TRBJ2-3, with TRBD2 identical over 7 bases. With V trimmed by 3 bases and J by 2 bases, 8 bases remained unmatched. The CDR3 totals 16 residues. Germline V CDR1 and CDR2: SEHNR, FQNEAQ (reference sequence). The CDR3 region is CASSFPLAEFTDTQYF. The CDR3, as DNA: TGTGCCAGCAGCTTCCCCCTAGCGGAATTCACAGATACGCAGTATTTT.

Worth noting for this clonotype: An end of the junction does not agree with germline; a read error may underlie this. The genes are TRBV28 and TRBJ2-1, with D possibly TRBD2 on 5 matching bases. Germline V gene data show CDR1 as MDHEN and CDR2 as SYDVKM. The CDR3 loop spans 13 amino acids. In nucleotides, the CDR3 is TGTGCCAGCGGTTTATTGAGGGACAATGAGCAGTTCTTC. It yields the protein CASGLLRDNEQFF.

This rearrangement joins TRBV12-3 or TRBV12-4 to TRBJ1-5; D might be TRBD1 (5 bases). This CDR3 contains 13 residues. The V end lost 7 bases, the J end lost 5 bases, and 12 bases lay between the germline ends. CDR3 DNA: TGTGCCAGCACCCCGTTCAGGGATCAGCCCCAGCATTTT. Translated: CASTPFRDQPQHF.

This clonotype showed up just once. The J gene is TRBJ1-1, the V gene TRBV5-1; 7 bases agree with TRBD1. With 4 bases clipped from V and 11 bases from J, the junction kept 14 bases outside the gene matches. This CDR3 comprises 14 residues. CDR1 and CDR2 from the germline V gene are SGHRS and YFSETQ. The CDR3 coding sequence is TGCGCCAGCAGCGGCACTACAGGGGCCGGGGACGCTTTCTTT. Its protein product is CASSGTTGAGDAFF.

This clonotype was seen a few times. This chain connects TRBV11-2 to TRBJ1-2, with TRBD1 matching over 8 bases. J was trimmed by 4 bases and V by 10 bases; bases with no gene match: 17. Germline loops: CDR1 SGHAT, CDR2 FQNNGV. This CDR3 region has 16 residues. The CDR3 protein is CATHPRDRSYGYGYTF. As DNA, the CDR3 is TGTGCCACCCATCCCCGGGACAGGTCTTACGGCTATGGCTACACCTTC.

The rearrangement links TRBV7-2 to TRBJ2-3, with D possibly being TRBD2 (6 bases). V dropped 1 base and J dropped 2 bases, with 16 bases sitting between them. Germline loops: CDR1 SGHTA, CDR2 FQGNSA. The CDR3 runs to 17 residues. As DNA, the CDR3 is TGTGCCAGCAGCTTAGTAGGGACTTCCTTAACCACAGATACGCAGTATTTT. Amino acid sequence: CASSLVGTSLTTDTQYF. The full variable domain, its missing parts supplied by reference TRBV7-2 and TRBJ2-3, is GAGVSQSPSNKVTEKGKDVELRCDPISGHTALYWYRQSLGQGLEFLIYFQGNSAPDKSGLPSDRFSAERTGGSVSTLTIQRTQQEDSAVYLCASSLVGTSLTTDTQYFGPGTRLTVL.

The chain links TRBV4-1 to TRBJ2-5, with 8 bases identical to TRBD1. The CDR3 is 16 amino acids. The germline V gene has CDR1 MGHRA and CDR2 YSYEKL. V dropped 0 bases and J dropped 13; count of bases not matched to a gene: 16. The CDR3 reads CASSQDGGTGIGERYF. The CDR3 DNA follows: TGCGCCAGCAGCCAAGATGGCGGGACAGGTATAGGCGAGCGGTACTTC.

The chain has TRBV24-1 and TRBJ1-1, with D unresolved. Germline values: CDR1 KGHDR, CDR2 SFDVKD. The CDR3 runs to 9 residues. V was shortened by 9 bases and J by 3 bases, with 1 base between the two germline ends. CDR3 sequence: CATDTEAFF. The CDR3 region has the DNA TGTGCCACCGACACTGAAGCTTTCTTT.

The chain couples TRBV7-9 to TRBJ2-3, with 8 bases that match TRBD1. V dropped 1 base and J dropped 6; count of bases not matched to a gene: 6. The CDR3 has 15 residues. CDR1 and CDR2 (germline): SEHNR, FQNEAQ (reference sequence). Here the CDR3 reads CASSLDRGVADTQYF. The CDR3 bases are TGTGCCAGCAGCTTAGACAGGGGGGTCGCGGATACGCAGTATTTT.

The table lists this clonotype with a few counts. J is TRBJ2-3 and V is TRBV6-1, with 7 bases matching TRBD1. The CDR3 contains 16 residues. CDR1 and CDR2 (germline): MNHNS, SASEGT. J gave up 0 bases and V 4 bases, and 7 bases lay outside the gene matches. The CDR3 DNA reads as TGTGCCAGCAGTGCCTACAGGGGTTCTAGCACAGATACGCAGTATTTT. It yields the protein CASSAYRGSSTDTQYF.

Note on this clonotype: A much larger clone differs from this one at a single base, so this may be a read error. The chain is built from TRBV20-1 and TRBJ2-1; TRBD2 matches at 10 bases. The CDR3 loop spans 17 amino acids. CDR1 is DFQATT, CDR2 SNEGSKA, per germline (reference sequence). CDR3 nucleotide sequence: TGCAGTGCTAGTCGGCTAGCGGGGGTCCTCTCCTACAATGAGCGGTTCTTC. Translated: CSASRLAGVLSYNERFF.

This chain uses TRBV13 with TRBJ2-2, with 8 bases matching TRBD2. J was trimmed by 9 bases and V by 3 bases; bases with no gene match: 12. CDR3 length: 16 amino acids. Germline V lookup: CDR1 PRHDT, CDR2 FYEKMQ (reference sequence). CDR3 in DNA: TGTGCCAGCAGCTTCGCCCTGTCTAGCGGGCACCGGGAGCTGTTTTTT. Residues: CASSFALSSGHRELFF.

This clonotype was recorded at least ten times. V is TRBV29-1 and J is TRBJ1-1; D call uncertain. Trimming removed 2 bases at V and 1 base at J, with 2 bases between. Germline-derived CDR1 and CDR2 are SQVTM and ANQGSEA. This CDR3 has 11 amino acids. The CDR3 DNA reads TGCAGCGTTGAAAGGAACACTGAAGCTTTCTTT. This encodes CSVERNTEAFF.

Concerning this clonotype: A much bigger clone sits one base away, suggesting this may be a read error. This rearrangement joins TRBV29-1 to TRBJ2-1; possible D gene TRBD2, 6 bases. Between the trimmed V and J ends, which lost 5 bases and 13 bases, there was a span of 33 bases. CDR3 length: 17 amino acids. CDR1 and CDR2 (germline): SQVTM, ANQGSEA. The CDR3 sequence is CSVFLRPGAPSAETQFF. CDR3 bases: TGCAGCGTTTTTCTAAGGCCGGGAGCCCCAAGTGCAGAGACCCAGTTCTTC.

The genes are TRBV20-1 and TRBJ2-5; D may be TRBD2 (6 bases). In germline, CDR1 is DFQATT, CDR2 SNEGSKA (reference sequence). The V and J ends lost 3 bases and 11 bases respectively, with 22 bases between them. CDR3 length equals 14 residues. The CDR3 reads CSASLDGSGNEQYF. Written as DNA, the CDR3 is TGCAGTGCTAGTTTGGACGGGAGCGGAAATGAGCAGTACTTC.